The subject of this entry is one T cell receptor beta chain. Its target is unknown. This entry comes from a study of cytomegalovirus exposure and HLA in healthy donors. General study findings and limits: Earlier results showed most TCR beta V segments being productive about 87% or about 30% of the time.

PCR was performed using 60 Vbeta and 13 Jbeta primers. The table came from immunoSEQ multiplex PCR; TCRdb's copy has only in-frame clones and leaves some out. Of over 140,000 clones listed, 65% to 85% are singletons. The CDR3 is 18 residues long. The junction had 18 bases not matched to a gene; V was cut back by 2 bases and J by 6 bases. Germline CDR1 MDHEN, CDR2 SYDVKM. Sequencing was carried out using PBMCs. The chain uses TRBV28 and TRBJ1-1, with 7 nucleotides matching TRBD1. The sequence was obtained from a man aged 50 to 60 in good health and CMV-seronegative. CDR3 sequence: CASSLPHPNKGAAAEAFF. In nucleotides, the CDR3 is TGTGCCAGCAGTTTACCCCATCCCAACAAGGGGGCAGCGGCTGAAGCTTTCTTT. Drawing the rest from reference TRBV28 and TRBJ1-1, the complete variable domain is DVKVTQSSRYLVKRTGEKVFLECVQDMDHENMFWYRQDPGLGLRLIYFSYDVKMKEKGDIPEGYSVSREKKERFSLILESASTNQTSMYLCASSLPHPNKGAAAEAFFGQGTRLTVV.